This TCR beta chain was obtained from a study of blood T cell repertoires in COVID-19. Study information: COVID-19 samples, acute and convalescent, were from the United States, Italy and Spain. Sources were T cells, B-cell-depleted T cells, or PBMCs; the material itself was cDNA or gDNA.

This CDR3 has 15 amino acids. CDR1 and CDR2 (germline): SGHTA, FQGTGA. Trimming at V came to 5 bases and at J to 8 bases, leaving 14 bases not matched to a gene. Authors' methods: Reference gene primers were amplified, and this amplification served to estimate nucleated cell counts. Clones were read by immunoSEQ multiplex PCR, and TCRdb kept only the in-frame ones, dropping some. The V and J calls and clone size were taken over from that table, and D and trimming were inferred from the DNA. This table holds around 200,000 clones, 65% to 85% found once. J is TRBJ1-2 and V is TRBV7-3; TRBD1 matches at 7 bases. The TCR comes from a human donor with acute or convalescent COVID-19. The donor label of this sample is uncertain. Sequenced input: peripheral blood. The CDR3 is CASSPRDSDNGGYTF. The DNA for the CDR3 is TGTGCCAGCAGCCCTCGGGACAGTGATAATGGAGGCTACACCTTC. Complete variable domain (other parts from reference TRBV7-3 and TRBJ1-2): GAGVSQTPSNKVTEKGKYVELRCDPISGHTALYWYRQSLGQGPEFLIYFQGTGAADDSGLPNDRFFAVRPEGSVSTLKIQRTERGDSAVYLCASSPRDSDNGGYTFGSGTRLTVV.